This T cell receptor (beta chain) was recorded in a study of T cell repertoires in aging, cancer and after chemotherapy. TCR beta rearrangements were amplified from peripheral blood genomic DNA. For this clonotype: The antigen is not known. This may be a read error, as it is one base from a much larger clone.

CDR1 and CDR2 from the germline V gene are SGHAT and FQDESV (reference sequence). The CDR3 runs to 11 residues. TRB rearrangements spanning V, D and J were amplified using mixed TRB-A/B primers. TCRdb analysed the multiplex PCR reads with MiXCR anew, one entry per CDR3 protein. The table includes 2,000 or so distinct CDR3 sequences, roughly a third detected once. Overall study findings and caveats: Rebound thymic output was suggested by rising median generation probability during chemotherapy in each cancer cohort.

This chain uses TRBV11-1 with TRBJ2-1; tentatively, D is TRBD1 (6 bases). This receptor was obtained from a human donor with a blood cancer. Sequencing was done on a sample of blood. Written as DNA, the CDR3 is TGTGCCAGCAGCGGGGGCAATGAGAAGTTCTTC. This codes for CASSGGNEKFF.